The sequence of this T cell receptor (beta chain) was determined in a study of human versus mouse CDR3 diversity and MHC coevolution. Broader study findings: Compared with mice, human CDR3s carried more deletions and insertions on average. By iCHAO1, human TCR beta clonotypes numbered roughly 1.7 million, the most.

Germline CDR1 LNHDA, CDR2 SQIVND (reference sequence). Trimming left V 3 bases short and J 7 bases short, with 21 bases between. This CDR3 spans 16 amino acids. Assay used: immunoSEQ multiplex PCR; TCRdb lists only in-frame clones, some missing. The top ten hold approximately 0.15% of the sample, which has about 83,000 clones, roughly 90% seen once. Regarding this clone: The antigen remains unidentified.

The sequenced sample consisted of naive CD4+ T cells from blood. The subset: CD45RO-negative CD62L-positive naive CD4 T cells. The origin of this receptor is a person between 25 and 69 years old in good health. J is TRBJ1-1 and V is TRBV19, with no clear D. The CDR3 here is CASSIPSRGVRIEAFF. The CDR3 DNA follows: TGTGCCAGTAGTATTCCGTCCCGAGGCGTCCGCATTGAAGCTTTCTTT.